This TCR beta chain emerged from a study of early T cells in non-severe SARS-CoV-2 infection. Study-wide background: Bulk RNA isolated from unsorted whole blood underwent sequencing; chains were not paired. General observations from the study: Clonotype matching in VDJdb favored anti-spike CD8 responses and did not capture private and CD4 specificities.

Unique molecular identifiers (one per individual cDNA molecule) were attached. TCRdb re-analysed the 5' RACE reads in MiXCR, keeping a single row per CDR3 protein. Of some 110,000 distinct CDR3 sequences listed, more than 12% are singletons. This CDR3 contains 17 residues. The germline V gene encodes CDR1 GTSNPN and CDR2 SVGIG (reference sequence). Trimming removed 0 bases from V and 0 bases from J, with 15 bases in between. In its sample, this clonotype was seen a few times. What it recognizes is unknown. The TCR originated in an adult who was a healthcare worker with PCR-confirmed SARS-CoV-2 infection or an uninfected control (not recorded which). The gene calls are TRBV30 and TRBJ2-4; D perhaps matches TRBD1 (7 bases). The sequenced sample consisted of whole blood. CDR3 nucleotides: TGTGCCTGGAGTGTAGGGGGGACAGTACTAGCCAAAAACATTCAGTACTTC. Residues: CAWSVGGTVLAKNIQYF.